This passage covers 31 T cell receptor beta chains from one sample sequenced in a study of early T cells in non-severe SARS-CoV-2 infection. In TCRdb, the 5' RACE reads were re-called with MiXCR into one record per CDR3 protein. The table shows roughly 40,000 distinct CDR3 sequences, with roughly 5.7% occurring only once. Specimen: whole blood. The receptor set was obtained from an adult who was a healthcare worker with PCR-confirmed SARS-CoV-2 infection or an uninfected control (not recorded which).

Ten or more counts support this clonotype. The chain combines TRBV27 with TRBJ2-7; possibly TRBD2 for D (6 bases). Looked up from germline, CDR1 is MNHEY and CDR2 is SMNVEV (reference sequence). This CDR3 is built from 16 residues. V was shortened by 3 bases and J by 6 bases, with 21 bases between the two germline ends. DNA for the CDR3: TGTGCCAGCAGTTTGTTCGGGGGTGCCTTCCTAGGCGAGCAGTACTTC. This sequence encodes CASSLFGGAFLGEQYF.

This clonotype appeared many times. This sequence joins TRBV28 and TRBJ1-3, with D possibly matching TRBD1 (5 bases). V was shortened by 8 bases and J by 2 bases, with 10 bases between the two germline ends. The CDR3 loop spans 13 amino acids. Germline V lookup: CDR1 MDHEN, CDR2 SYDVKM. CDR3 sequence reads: CASLRGAGNTIYF. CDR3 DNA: TGTGCCAGCCTAAGGGGAGCTGGAAACACCATATATTTT.

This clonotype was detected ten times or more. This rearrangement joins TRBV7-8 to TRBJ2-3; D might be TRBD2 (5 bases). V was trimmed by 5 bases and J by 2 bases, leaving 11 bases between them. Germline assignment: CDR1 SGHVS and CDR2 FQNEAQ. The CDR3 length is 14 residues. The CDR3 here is CASSPEGFTDTQYF. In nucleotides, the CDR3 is TGTGCCAGCAGCCCAGAGGGATTCACAGATACGCAGTATTTT.

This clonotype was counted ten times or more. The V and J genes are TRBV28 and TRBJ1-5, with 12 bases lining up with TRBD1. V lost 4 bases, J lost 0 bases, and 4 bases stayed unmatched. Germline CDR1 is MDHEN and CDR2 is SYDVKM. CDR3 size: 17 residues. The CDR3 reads CASSSGTGGSSNQPQHF. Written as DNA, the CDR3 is TGTGCCAGCAGTTCCGGGACAGGGGGCTCTAGCAATCAGCCCCAGCATTTT.

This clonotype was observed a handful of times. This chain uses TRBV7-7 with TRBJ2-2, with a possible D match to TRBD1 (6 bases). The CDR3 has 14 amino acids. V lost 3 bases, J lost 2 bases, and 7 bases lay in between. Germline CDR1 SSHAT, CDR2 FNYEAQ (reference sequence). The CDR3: CASSLDRNTGELFF. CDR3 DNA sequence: TGTGCCAGCAGCTTGGACAGAAACACCGGGGAGCTGTTTTTT.

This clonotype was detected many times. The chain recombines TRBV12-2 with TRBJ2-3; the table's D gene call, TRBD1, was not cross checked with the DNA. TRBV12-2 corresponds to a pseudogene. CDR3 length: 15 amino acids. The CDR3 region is CASRHPNPPGDTQYF. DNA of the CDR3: TGTGCAAGTCGCCATCCGAACCCCCCCGGAGATACGCAGTATTTT.

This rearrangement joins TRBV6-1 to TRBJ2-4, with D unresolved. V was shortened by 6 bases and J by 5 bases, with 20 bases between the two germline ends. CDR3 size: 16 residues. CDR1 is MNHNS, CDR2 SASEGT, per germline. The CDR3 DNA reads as TGTGCCAGCAGCCTCATTGACCGACCACAACAAAACATTCAGTACTTC. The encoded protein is CASSLIDRPQQNIQYF.

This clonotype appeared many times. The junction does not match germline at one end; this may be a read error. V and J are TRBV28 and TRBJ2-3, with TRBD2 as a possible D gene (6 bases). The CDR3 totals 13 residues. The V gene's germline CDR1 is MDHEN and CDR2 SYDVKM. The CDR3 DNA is TGTGTCAGCAGCGTTTTAGGGACTTGGGGGCAGTATTTT. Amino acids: CVSSVLGTWGQYF. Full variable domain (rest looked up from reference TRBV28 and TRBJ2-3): DVKVTQSSRYLVKRTGEKVFLECVQDMDHENMFWYRQDPGLGLRLIYFSYDVKMKEKGDIPEGYSVSREKKERFSLILESASTNQTSMYLCVSSVLGTWGQYFGPGTRLTVL.

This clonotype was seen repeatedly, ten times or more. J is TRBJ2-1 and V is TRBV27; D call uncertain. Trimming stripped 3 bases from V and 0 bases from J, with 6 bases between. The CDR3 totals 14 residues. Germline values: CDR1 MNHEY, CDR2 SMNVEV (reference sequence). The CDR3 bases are TGTGCCAGCAGTTTTTCCCGCTCCTACAATGAGCAGTTCTTC. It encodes CASSFSRSYNEQFF.

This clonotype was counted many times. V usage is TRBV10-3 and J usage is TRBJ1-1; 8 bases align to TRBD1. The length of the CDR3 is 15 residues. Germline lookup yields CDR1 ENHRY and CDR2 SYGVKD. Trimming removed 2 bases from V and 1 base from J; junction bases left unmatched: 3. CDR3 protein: CAISEDRGANTEAFF. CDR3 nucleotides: TGTGCCATCAGTGAGGACAGGGGCGCGAACACTGAAGCTTTCTTT.

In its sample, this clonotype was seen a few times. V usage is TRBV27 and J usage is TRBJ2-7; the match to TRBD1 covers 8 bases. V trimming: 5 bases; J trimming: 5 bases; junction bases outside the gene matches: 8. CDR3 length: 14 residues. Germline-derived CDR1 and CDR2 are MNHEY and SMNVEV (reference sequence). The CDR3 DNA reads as TGTGCCAGCAGTCACACAGGGGGGACGAACGAGCAGTACTTC. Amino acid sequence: CASSHTGGTNEQYF.

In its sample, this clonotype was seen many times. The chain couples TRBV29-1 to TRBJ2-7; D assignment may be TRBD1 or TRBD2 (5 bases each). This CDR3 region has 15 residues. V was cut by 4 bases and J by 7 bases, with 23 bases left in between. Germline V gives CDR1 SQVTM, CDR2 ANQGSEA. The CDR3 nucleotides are TGCAGCGTTGGCGTGAGTGGGCAGGGACGTACGGAGCAGTACTTC. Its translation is CSVGVSGQGRTEQYF.

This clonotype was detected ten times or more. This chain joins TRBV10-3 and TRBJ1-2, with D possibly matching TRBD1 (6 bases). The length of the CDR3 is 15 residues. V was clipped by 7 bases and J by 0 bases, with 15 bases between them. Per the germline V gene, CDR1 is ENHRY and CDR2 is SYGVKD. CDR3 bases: TGTGCCATCAAGGGGGGAGGGCCCTCTAACTATGGCTACACCTTC. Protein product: CAIKGGGPSNYGYTF.

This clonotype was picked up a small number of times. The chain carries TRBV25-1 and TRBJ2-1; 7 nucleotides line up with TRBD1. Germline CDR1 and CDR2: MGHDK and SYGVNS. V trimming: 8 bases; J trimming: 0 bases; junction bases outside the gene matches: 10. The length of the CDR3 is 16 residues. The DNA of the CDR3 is TGTGCCAGCGGAAACAGGGGCCTTAACTCCTACAATGAGCAGTTCTTC. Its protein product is CASGNRGLNSYNEQFF.

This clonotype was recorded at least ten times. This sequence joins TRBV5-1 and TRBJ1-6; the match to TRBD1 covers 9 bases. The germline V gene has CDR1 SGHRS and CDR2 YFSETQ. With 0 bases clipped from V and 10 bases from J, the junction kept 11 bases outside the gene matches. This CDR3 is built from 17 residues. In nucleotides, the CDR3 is TGCGCCAGCAGCTTGGACGGACAGGGGATCCTAGGATCACCCCTCCACTTT. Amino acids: CASSLDGQGILGSPLHF.

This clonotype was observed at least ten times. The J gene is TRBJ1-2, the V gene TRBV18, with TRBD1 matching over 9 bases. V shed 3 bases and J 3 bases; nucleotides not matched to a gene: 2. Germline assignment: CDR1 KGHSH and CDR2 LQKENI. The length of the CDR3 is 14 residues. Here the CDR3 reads CASSPDRGDYGYTF. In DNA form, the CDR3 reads TGTGCCAGCTCACCCGACAGGGGGGACTATGGCTACACCTTC.

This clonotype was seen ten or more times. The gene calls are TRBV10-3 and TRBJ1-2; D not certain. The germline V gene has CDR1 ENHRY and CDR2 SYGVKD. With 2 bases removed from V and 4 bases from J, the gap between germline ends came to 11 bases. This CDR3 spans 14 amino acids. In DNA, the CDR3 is TGTGCCATCAGTGAGGGGGTGATAAGCTATGGCTACACCTTC. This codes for CAISEGVISYGYTF.

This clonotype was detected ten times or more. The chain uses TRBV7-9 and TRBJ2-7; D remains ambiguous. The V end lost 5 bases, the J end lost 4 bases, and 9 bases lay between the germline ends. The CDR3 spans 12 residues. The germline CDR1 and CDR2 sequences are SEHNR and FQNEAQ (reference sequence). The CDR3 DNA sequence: TGTGCCAGCAGCCCAAACACTTACGAGCAGTACTTC. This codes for CASSPNTYEQYF. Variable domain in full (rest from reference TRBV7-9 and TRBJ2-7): DTGVSQNPRHKITKRGQNVTFRCDPISEHNRLYWYRQTLGQGPEFLTYFQNEAQLEKSRLLSDRFSAERPKGSFSTLEIQRTEQGDSAMYLCASSPNTYEQYFGPGTRLTVT.

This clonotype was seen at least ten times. The CDR3 DNA reads as TGCAGTGCCATGAGTACTAGCGGGAGGGAAGTACTTTCAGATACGCAGTATTTT. This encodes CSAMSTSGREVLSDTQYF. The gene calls are TRBV20-1 and TRBJ2-3; the match to TRBD2 covers 13 bases. The CDR3 has 18 amino acids. Germline V gene data show CDR1 as DFQATT and CDR2 as SNEGSKA (reference sequence). Trimming at V came to 6 bases and at J to 4 bases, leaving 16 bases not matched to a gene.

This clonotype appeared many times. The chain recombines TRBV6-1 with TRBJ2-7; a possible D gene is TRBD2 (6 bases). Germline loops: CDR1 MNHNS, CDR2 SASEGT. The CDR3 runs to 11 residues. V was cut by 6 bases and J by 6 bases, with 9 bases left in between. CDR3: CASRRDGEQYF. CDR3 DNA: TGTGCCAGCAGGCGGGACGGCGAGCAGTACTTC.

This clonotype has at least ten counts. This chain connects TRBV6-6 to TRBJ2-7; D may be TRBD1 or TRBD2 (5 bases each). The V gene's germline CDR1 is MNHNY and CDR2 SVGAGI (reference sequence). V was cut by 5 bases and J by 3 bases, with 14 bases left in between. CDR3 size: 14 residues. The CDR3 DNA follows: TGTGCCAGCAGTCGGGACGTTGAAGGCTACGAGCAGTACTTC. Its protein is CASSRDVEGYEQYF.

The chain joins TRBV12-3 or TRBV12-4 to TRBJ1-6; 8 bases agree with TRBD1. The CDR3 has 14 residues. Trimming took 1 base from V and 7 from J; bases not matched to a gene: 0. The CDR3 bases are TGTGCCAGCAGTTTAGGGACAGGGAATTCACCCCTCCACTTT. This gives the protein CASSLGTGNSPLHF.

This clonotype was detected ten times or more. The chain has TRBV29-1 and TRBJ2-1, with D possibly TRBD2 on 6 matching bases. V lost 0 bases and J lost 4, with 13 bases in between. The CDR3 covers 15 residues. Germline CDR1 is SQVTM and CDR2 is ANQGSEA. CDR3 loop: CSVEDGGTYYNEQFF. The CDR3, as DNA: TGCAGCGTTGAAGACGGCGGGACGTATTACAATGAGCAGTTCTTC.

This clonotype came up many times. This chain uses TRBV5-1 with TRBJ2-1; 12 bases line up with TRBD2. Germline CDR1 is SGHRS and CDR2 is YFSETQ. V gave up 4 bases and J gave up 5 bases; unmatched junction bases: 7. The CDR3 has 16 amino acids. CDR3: CASSKTSGSPDNEQFF. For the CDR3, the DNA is TGCGCCAGCAGCAAGACTAGCGGGAGTCCTGACAATGAGCAGTTCTTC.

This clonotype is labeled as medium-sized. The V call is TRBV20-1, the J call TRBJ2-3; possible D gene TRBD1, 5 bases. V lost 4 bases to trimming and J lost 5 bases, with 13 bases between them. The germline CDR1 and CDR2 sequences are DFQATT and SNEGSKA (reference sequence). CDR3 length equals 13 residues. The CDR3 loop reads CSAIKGKVDTQYF. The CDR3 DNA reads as TGCAGTGCTATTAAGGGGAAGGTAGATACGCAGTATTTT.

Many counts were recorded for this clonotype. The CDR3 DNA follows: TGTGCCAGCAGCTTAGGGCTAGAAAATGAGCAGTTCTTC. This codes for CASSLGLENEQFF. The rearrangement uses TRBV7-6 and TRBJ2-1; D remains unclear. From germline, CDR1 is SGHVS and CDR2 FNYEAQ. The CDR3 has 13 amino acids. V was shortened by 1 base and J by 7 bases, with 8 bases between the two germline ends.

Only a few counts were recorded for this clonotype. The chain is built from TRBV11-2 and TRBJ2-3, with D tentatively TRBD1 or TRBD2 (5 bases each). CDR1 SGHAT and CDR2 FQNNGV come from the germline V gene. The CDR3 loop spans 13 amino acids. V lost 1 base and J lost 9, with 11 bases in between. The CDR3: CASSLVRGDTQYF. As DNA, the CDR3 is TGTGCCAGCAGCTTAGTAAGGGGAGACACGCAGTATTTT.

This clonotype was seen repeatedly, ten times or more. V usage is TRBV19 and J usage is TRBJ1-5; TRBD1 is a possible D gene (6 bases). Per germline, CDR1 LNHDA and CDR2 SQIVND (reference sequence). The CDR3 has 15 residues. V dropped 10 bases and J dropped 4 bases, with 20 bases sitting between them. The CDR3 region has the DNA TGTGCCACGACAGGCGTAAAAACCCTGAATCAGCCCCAGCATTTT. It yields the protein CATTGVKTLNQPQHF. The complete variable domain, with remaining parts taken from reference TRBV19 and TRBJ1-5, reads DGGITQSPKYLFRKEGQNVTLSCEQNLNHDAMYWYRQDPGQGLRLIYYSQIVNDFQKGDIAEGYSVSREKKESFPLTVTSAQKNPTAFYLCATTGVKTLNQPQHFGDGTRLSIL.

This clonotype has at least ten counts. This CDR3 is CATGVTNNEQFF. The DNA for the CDR3 is TGTGCCACCGGGGTTACCAACAATGAGCAGTTCTTC. The chain joins TRBV28 to TRBJ2-1, with D possibly matching TRBD2 (5 bases). The CDR3 extends over 12 amino acids. V was cut by 10 bases and J by 5 bases, with 12 bases left in between. Germline-derived CDR1 and CDR2 are MDHEN and SYDVKM.

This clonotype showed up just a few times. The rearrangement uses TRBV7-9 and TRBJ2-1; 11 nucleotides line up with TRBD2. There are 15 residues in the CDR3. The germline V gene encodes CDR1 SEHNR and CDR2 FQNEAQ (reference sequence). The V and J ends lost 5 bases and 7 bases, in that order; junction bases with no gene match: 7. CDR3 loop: CASSTTSGSWNEQFF. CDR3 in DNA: TGTGCCAGCAGCACTACTAGCGGGAGTTGGAATGAGCAGTTCTTC.

The CDR3 sequence is CAISESTSRSSYEQYF. In DNA form, the CDR3 reads TGTGCCATCAGTGAGTCCACTAGCCGAAGCTCCTACGAGCAGTACTTC. This chain uses TRBV10-3 with TRBJ2-7; weak D call: TRBD2 (6 bases). Germline V gene sequence: CDR1 ENHRY, CDR2 SYGVKD. CDR3 length: 16 residues. Trimming left V 0 bases short and J 0 bases short, with 12 bases between.